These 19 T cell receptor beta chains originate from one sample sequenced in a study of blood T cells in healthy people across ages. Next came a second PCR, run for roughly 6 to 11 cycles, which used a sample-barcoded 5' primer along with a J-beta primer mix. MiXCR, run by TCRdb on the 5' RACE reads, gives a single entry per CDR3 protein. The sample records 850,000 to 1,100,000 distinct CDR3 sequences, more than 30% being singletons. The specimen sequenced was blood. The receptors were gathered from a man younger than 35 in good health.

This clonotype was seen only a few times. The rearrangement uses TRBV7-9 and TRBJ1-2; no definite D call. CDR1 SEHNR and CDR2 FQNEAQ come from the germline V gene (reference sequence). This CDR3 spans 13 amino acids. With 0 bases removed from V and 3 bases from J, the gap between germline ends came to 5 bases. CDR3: CASSLAEYYGYTF. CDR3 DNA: TGTGCCAGCAGCTTAGCGGAATACTATGGCTACACCTTC.

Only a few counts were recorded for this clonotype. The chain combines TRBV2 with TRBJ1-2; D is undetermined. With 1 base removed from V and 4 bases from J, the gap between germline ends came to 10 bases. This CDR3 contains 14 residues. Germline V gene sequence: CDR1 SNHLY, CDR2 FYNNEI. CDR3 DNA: TGTGCCAGCAGTGAAGGCGGAAGCCTCTATGGCTACACCTTC. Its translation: CASSEGGSLYGYTF. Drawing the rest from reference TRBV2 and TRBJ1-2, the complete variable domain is EPEVTQTPSHQVTQMGQEVILRCVPISNHLYFYWYRQILGQKVEFLVSFYNNEISEKSEIFDDQFSVERPDGSNFTLKIRSTKLEDSAMYFCASSEGGSLYGYTFGSGTRLTVV.

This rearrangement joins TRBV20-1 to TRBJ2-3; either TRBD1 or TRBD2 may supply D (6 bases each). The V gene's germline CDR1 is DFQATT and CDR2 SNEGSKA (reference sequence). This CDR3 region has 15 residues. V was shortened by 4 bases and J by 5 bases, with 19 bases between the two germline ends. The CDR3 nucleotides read TGCAGTGCTACCTACCGAGGGGGAGGAGGAGATACGCAGTATTTT. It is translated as CSATYRGGGGDTQYF.

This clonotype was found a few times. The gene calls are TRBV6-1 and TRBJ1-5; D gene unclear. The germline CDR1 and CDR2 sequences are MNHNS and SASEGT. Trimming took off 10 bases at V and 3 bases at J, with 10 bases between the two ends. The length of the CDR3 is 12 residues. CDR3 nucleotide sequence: TGTGCCACCCAGGACTTCAATCAGCCCCAGCATTTT. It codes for CATQDFNQPQHF.

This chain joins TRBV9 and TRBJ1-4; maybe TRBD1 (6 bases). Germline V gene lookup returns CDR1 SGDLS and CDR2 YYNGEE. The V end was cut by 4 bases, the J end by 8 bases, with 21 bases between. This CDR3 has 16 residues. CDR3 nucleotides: TGTGCCAGCAGCTCTCCCCAGGGGTCAGGCGGCGAAAAACTGTTTTTT. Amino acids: CASSSPQGSGGEKLFF.

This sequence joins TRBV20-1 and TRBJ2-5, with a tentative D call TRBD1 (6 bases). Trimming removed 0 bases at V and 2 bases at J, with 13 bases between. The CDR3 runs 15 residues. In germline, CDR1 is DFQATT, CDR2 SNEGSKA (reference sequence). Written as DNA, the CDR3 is TGCAGTGCTAGAGATCCCCGGACAGTTCAAGAGACCCAGTACTTC. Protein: CSARDPRTVQETQYF.

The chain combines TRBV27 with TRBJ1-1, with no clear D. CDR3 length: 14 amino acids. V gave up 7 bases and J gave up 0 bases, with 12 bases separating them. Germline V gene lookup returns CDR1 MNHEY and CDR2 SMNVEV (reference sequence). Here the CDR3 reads CASTSPGLNTEAFF. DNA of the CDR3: TGTGCCAGCACCAGCCCAGGTCTGAACACTGAAGCTTTCTTT.

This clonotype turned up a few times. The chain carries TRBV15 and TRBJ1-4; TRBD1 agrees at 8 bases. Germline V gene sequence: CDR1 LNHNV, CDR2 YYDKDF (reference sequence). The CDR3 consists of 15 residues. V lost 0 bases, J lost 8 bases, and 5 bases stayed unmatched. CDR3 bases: TGTGCCACCAGCAGAGACAGGGGGCATGGAGAAAAACTGTTTTTT. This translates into CATSRDRGHGEKLFF.

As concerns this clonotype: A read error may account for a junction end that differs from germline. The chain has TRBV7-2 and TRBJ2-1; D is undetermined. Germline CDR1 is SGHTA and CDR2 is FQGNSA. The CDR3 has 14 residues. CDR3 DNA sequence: TGTGTCAGCAGCTTCCGGACGGGTTACAATGAGCAGTTCTTC. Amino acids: CVSSFRTGYNEQFF.

CDR3 DNA: TGTGCCAGCAGTTTATATACGGGGGAAAACACCGGGGAGCTGTTTTTT. Translation: CASSLYTGENTGELFF. The chain carries TRBV28 and TRBJ2-2; the D gene is possibly TRBD2 (6 bases). This CDR3 comprises 16 residues. Trimming cost V 1 base and J 2 bases, with 11 bases left between them. Germline loops: CDR1 MDHEN, CDR2 SYDVKM.

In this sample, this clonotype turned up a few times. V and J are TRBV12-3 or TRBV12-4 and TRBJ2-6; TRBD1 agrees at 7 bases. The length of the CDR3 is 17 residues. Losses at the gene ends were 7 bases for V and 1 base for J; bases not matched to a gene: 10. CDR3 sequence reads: CASKPTGLLSGANVLTF. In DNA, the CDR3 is TGTGCCAGCAAACCGACAGGGCTGCTGTCTGGGGCCAACGTCCTGACTTTC.

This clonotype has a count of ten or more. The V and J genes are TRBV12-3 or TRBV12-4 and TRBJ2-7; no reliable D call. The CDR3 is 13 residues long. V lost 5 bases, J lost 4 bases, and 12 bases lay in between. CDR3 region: CASSPAPAYEQYF. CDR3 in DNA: TGTGCCAGCAGTCCAGCGCCAGCGTACGAGCAGTACTTC.

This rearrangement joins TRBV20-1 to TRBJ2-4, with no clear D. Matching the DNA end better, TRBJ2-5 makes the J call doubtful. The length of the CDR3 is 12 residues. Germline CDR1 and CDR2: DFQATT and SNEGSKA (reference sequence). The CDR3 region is CSARRDQETQYF. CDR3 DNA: TGCAGTGCTAGACGGGACCAAGAGACCCAGTACTTC.

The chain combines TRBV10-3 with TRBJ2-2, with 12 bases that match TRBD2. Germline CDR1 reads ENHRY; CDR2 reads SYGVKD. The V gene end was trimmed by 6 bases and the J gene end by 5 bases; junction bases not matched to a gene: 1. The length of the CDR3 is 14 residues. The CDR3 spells CAIRTSGGTGELFF. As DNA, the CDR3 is TGTGCCATCAGGACTAGCGGGGGAACCGGGGAGCTGTTTTTT.

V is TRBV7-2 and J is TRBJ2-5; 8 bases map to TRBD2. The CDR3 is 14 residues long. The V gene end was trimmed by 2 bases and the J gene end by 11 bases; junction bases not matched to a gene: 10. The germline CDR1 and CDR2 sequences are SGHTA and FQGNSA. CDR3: CASSLLAGPAEQYF. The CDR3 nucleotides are TGTGCCAGCAGCTTATTAGCGGGGCCAGCAGAGCAGTACTTC.

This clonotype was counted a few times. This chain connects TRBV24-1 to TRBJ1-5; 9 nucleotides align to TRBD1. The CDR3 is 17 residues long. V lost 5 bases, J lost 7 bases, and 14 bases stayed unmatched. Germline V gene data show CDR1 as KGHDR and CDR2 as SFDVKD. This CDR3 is CATSARGGQGSSQPQHF. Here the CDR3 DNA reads TGTGCCACCAGTGCCCGGGGGGGACAGGGTAGTTCACAGCCCCAGCATTTT.

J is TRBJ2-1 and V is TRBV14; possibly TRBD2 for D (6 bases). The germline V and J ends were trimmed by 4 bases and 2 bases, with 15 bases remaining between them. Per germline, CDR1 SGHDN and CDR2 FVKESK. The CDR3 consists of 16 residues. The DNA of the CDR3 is TGTGCCAGCAGCCCATTTGCTAGCGCAGCCTACAATGAGCAGTTCTTC. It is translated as CASSPFASAAYNEQFF.

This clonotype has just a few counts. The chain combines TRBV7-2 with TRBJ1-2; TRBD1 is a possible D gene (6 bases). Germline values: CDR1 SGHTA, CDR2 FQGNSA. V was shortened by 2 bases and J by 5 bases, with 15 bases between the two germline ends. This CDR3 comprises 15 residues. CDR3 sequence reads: CASSLITGPMYGYTF. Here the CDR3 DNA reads TGTGCCAGCAGCTTAATCACAGGGCCGATGTATGGCTACACCTTC.

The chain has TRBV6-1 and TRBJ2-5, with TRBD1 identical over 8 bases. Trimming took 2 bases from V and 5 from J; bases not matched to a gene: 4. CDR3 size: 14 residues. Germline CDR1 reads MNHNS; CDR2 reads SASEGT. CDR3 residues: CASSESQGAETQYF. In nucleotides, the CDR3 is TGTGCCAGCAGTGAAAGCCAGGGGGCTGAGACCCAGTACTTC.